This TCR beta chain was recorded in a study of T cell responses to AZD1222 COVID-19 vaccine. As concerns this clone: Its antigen is not identified.

The V and J ends lost 3 bases and 4 bases respectively, with 15 bases between them. Germline-derived CDR1 and CDR2 are LNHNV and YYDKDF (reference sequence). There are 15 residues in the CDR3. Whole-study results and caveats: The breadth and depth of Spike-specific TCRs increased once two AZD1222 doses had been given. The sample set comprised mostly white British donors with more females, and clonal diversity was possibly underestimated. No repertoire was sampled before or during the peak T cell response, only after it.

Data came from immunoSEQ multiplex PCR; TCRdb stores just in-frame clones and leaves some out. This sample contains about 140,000 clones. Sequenced material: peripheral blood. This chain connects TRBV15 to TRBJ1-2; possibly TRBD1 for D (5 bases). The clonotype originates from an adult in good health. CDR3 residues: CATSSQWGGSYGYTF. Here the CDR3 DNA reads TGTGCCACCAGCAGCCAATGGGGGGGGAGCTATGGCTACACCTTC.